The 31 T cell receptor beta chains presented below share a single source sample, sequenced in a study of cytomegalovirus exposure and HLA in healthy donors (dated by TCRdb to about 2017). The library was obtained by the immunoSEQ multiplex PCR assay. For the multiplex PCR, a mixture combining 60 forward primers for TCR Vbeta segments and 13 reverse primers for TCR Jbeta segments was used. The clones in this table, taken by TCRdb from immuneACCESS, are in-frame only. Not every clone is retained; where verified, under half of the shortfall comes from an unresolved V gene, and the cause of the rest is unknown. Recorded for this sample are around 160,000 clones; 83% of them occurred a single time. Of the sample, less than 5% falls within the top ten clones. The sample consisted of PBMCs. The receptors stem from a middle-aged man in good health and CMV-seropositive.

The rearrangement links TRBV6-6 to TRBJ2-7, with 7 bases matching TRBD1. Germline V gives CDR1 MNHNY, CDR2 SVGAGI (reference sequence). The CDR3 has 13 residues. V was clipped by 6 bases and J by 2 bases; unmatched bases: 4. CDR3 DNA sequence: TGTGCCAGCAGACTGGGACAGCCCTACGAGCAGTACTTC. Protein product: CASRLGQPYEQYF.

The V and J genes are TRBV30 and TRBJ2-1, with 9 bases matching TRBD2. The V gene's germline CDR1 is GTSNPN and CDR2 SVGIG (reference sequence). V shed 6 bases, J shed 7 bases, and the junction held 7 bases outside the gene matches. This CDR3 spans 13 amino acids. CDR3 DNA sequence: TGTGCCTGTACACTAGCGGGTGGAAATGAGCAGTTCTTC. It codes for CACTLAGGNEQFF.

The V gene is TRBV13, the J gene TRBJ2-1; a possible D gene is TRBD2 (5 bases). This CDR3 has 12 residues. Germline lookup yields CDR1 PRHDT and CDR2 FYEKMQ (reference sequence). Trimming removed 0 bases at V and 9 bases at J, with 6 bases between. The CDR3 DNA reads TGTGCCAGCAGCTTAGGCCGGGGTGAGCAGTTCTTC. Translation: CASSLGRGEQFF. Combining the CDR3 with reference TRBV13 and TRBJ2-1 gives the whole variable domain AAGVIQSPRHLIKEKRETATLKCYPIPRHDTVYWYQQGPGQDPQFLISFYEKMQSDKGSIPDRFSAQQFSDYHSELNMSSLELGDSALYFCASSLGRGEQFFGPGTRLTVL.

The gene calls are TRBV5-6 and TRBJ2-1; 13 nucleotides line up with TRBD2. The CDR3 is made up of 17 amino acids. Germline-derived CDR1 and CDR2 are SGHDT and YYEEEE. V was clipped by 6 bases and J by 4 bases; unmatched bases: 10. CDR3 loop: CASNPPLAGGQYNEQFF. The CDR3 bases are TGTGCCAGCAACCCTCCACTAGCGGGAGGGCAGTACAATGAGCAGTTCTTC.

The rearrangement joins TRBV30 to TRBJ1-4; D is unclear. The V gene lost 0 bases and the J gene lost 6 bases, with 11 bases spanning the gap. CDR1 GTSNPN and CDR2 SVGIG come from the germline V gene (reference sequence). The CDR3 covers 14 residues. CDR3 loop: CAWSVGGGDEKLFF. CDR3 sequence (DNA): TGTGCCTGGAGTGTGGGAGGCGGCGATGAAAAACTGTTTTTT.

The chain links TRBV6-5 to TRBJ1-1; D may be TRBD1 (6 bases). V lost 0 bases to trimming and J lost 9 bases, with 14 bases between them. Germline V gene data show CDR1 as MNHEY and CDR2 as SVGAGI. The CDR3 covers 14 residues. Here the CDR3 DNA reads TGTGCCAGCAGTTACTCGTTTTTGACAGGACAAGCTTTCTTT. It translates to CASSYSFLTGQAFF.

The chain has TRBV30 and TRBJ2-5; D may be TRBD2 (5 bases). The CDR3 runs to 13 residues. Trimming left V 0 bases short and J 1 base short, with 6 bases between. Germline V lookup: CDR1 GTSNPN, CDR2 SVGIG (reference sequence). The CDR3 here is CAWSVLGQETQYF. CDR3 in DNA: TGTGCCTGGAGTGTACTAGGCCAAGAGACCCAGTACTTC.

V is TRBV5-1 and J is TRBJ1-1; D perhaps matches TRBD1 (5 bases). CDR3 length: 15 residues. Per germline, CDR1 SGHRS and CDR2 YFSETQ. Between the trimmed V and J ends, which lost 5 bases and 5 bases, there was a span of 19 bases. The DNA for the CDR3 is TGCGCCAGCAGTCCTTGGAGGGGCGCAGGAACTGAAGCTTTCTTT. Translating it yields CASSPWRGAGTEAFF.

The chain couples TRBV6-6 to TRBJ2-3, with 7 nucleotides matching TRBD2. Germline V gene sequence: CDR1 MNHNY, CDR2 SVGAGI (reference sequence). This CDR3 has 15 amino acids. Unmatched junction bases numbered 4, after V lost 0 bases and J lost 4 bases. CDR3 protein: CASSYSRTSPDTQYF. The CDR3, as DNA: TGTGCCAGCAGTTACTCAAGGACTAGTCCAGATACGCAGTATTTT.

This clone was seen a handful of times. The J gene is TRBJ2-1, the V gene TRBV7-9, with 8 bases fitting TRBD1. Losses at the gene ends were 3 bases for V and 15 bases for J; bases not matched to a gene: 4. The CDR3 length is 11 residues. Germline CDR1 is SEHNR and CDR2 is FQNEAQ (reference sequence). The CDR3 DNA reads as TGTGCCAGCAGCTTCACAGGGGGGCGGTTCTTC. Amino acids: CASSFTGGRFF.

The V and J genes are TRBV28 and TRBJ1-3; weak D call: TRBD1 (6 bases). The length of the CDR3 is 14 residues. Trimming shortened V by 6 bases and J by 2 bases, and 11 bases separated the two germline ends. Germline-derived CDR1 and CDR2 are MDHEN and SYDVKM. The DNA of the CDR3 is TGTGCCAGCAGCCCACAGGGAGCTGGAAACACCATATATTTT. Translated, it gives CASSPQGAGNTIYF. Full variable domain (remainder filled in from reference TRBV28 and TRBJ1-3): DVKVTQSSRYLVKRTGEKVFLECVQDMDHENMFWYRQDPGLGLRLIYFSYDVKMKEKGDIPEGYSVSREKKERFSLILESASTNQTSMYLCASSPQGAGNTIYFGEGSWLTVV.

The genes are TRBV6-1 and TRBJ2-3; D perhaps matches TRBD2 (7 bases). Germline CDR1 is MNHNS and CDR2 is SASEGT. The V end lost 5 bases, the J end lost 2 bases, and 11 bases lay between the germline ends. The CDR3 consists of 14 residues. CDR3 sequence: CASSSAGATDTQYF. CDR3 DNA: TGTGCCAGCAGTTCGGCGGGGGCCACAGATACGCAGTATTTT.

In this sample, this clone turned up once. This chain connects TRBV10-3 to TRBJ2-5; 7 positions agree with TRBD2. Unmatched junction bases numbered 1, after V lost 4 bases and J lost 2 bases. CDR1 ENHRY and CDR2 SYGVKD come from the germline V gene. This CDR3 has 13 residues. The CDR3 bases are TGTGCCATCAGTGGACTAGCTCAAGAGACCCAGTACTTC. It is translated as CAISGLAQETQYF.

The chain joins TRBV13 to TRBJ1-1; 8 bases align to TRBD1. The ends lost 5 bases at V and 0 bases at J; junction bases unmatched: 5. Germline V lookup: CDR1 PRHDT, CDR2 FYEKMQ (reference sequence). The CDR3 runs to 15 residues. CDR3 protein: CASSLRTGLNTEAFF. The DNA for the CDR3 is TGTGCCAGCAGCCTTCGGACAGGGTTGAACACTGAAGCTTTCTTT.

The CDR3 DNA sequence: TGTGCCAGCAGCCGAGGACTAGCGGGACAAGAGACCCAGTACTTC. This codes for CASSRGLAGQETQYF. The rearrangement uses TRBV5-4 and TRBJ2-5; 12 nucleotides align to TRBD2. V was clipped by 4 bases and J by 2 bases; unmatched bases: 3. The V gene's germline CDR1 is SGHNT and CDR2 YYREEE (reference sequence). This CDR3 contains 15 residues.

This clone was observed once. The genes are TRBV5-4 and TRBJ2-2, with a tentative D call TRBD1 (6 bases). V was pared by 2 bases and J by 0 bases, with 11 bases between. CDR1 SGHNT and CDR2 YYREEE come from the germline V gene (reference sequence). The CDR3 sequence is 16 residues long. The CDR3 region is CASSFGQPANTGELFF. The CDR3 DNA reads as TGTGCCAGCAGCTTCGGACAGCCCGCGAACACCGGGGAGCTGTTTTTT.

The gene calls are TRBV6-1 and TRBJ2-2, with TRBD2 matching over 7 bases. The junction had 4 bases not matched to a gene; V was cut back by 5 bases and J by 4 bases. The CDR3 has 14 amino acids. Germline V CDR1 and CDR2: MNHNS, SASEGT. In DNA form, the CDR3 reads TGTGCCAGCAGTTCGGGGGGTGGCACCGGGGAGCTGTTTTTT. It yields the protein CASSSGGGTGELFF.

The chain uses TRBV10-1 and TRBJ1-4; 8 positions match TRBD1. This CDR3 comprises 16 residues. Germline assignment: CDR1 WNHNN and CDR2 SYGVQD (reference sequence). The trim removed 4 bases at V and 2 bases at J, leaving 6 bases unmatched. For the CDR3, the DNA is TGCGCCAGCAGTGGCCAGGGGGCAGAGACTAATGAAAAACTGTTTTTT. Amino acids: CASSGQGAETNEKLFF.

The chain employs TRBV10-3 and TRBJ2-7, with no clear D. The germline V gene encodes CDR1 ENHRY and CDR2 SYGVKD. The V and J ends lost 4 bases and 3 bases respectively, with 19 bases between them. The CDR3 consists of 16 residues. CDR3 loop: CAISVTLFSNYYEQYF. In DNA, the CDR3 is TGTGCCATCAGTGTGACCCTATTCTCCAACTACTACGAGCAGTACTTC.

The rearrangement uses TRBV5-6 and TRBJ2-2; D may be TRBD1 (5 bases). The germline CDR1 and CDR2 sequences are SGHDT and YYEEEE. The CDR3 runs 13 residues. The V gene lost 2 bases and the J gene lost 3 bases, with 5 bases spanning the gap. CDR3 sequence reads: CASSFRDTGELFF. Here the CDR3 DNA reads TGTGCCAGCAGCTTCAGGGACACCGGGGAGCTGTTTTTT.

The chain combines TRBV2 with TRBJ2-7; D not certain. Germline values: CDR1 SNHLY, CDR2 FYNNEI. There are 13 residues in the CDR3. Trimming took off 4 bases at V and 4 bases at J, with 11 bases between the two ends. CDR3 sequence reads: CASSVVQVYEQYF. Written as DNA, the CDR3 is TGTGCCAGCAGTGTTGTCCAGGTTTACGAGCAGTACTTC.

J is TRBJ1-2 and V is TRBV11-2; TRBD1 is a possible D gene (5 bases). The CDR3 length is 16 residues. V gave up 0 bases and J gave up 4 bases, with 15 bases separating them. Germline loops: CDR1 SGHAT, CDR2 FQNNGV. Written as DNA, the CDR3 is TGTGCCAGCAGCTTAGATCTGATCGGGGGGAGCTATGGCTACACCTTC. Protein sequence: CASSLDLIGGSYGYTF. Full variable domain (missing parts from reference TRBV11-2 and TRBJ1-2): EAGVAQSPRYKIIEKRQSVAFWCNPISGHATLYWYQQILGQGPKLLIQFQNNGVVDDSQLPKDRFSAERLKGVDSTLKIQPAKLEDSAVYLCASSLDLIGGSYGYTFGSGTRLTVV.

The chain joins TRBV9 to TRBJ2-5, with TRBD2 matching over 7 bases. CDR3 length: 13 residues. J was trimmed by 5 bases and V by 2 bases; bases with no gene match: 3. From germline, CDR1 is SGDLS and CDR2 YYNGEE. CDR3 protein: CASSVAGVETQYF. The CDR3 DNA reads TGTGCCAGCAGCGTGGCGGGGGTGGAGACCCAGTACTTC.

The rearrangement links TRBV7-2 to TRBJ1-5, with a tentative D call TRBD1 (6 bases). The V end was cut by 5 bases, the J end by 4 bases, with 12 bases between. This CDR3 has 14 residues. Germline V gives CDR1 SGHTA, CDR2 FQGNSA. DNA for the CDR3: TGTGCCAGCAGCCCATTACAGGGAAATCAGCCCCAGCATTTT. It encodes CASSPLQGNQPQHF.

Comments on this clone: Compared with germline, one end of the junction differs, possibly owing to a read error. The sample carries other DNA sequences with the same CDR3. The chain employs TRBV5-1 and TRBJ1-1; the match to TRBD1 covers 8 bases. Germline loops: CDR1 SGHRS, CDR2 YFSETQ. The CDR3 consists of 16 residues. In DNA form, the CDR3 reads TGCGCCAGCAGCCACGGGCAGGGGGCAAGGTACACTGAAGCCTTCTTT. This codes for CASSHGQGARYTEAFF.

On this clone: Relative to the germline gene, one junction end is altered; a read error may explain this. The V gene is TRBV28, the J gene TRBJ1-1, with TRBD1 as a possible D gene (5 bases). CDR3 length: 16 amino acids. Germline CDR1 MDHEN, CDR2 SYDVKM. The DNA for the CDR3 is TGTGCCAACAGTTCCCAGGGCTTAGTACCTTACACTGAAGCTTTCTTT. Amino acid sequence: CANSSQGLVPYTEAFF.

The rearrangement links TRBV27 to TRBJ2-3; 10 nucleotides align to TRBD2. V dropped 3 bases and J dropped 9; count of bases not matched to a gene: 9. The CDR3 sequence is 15 residues long. Germline values: CDR1 MNHEY, CDR2 SMNVEV (reference sequence). The DNA of the CDR3 is TGTGCCAGCAGTTTTGTTTTAGCGGGAGGAGGGACGCAGTATTTT. This codes for CASSFVLAGGGTQYF.

The chain has TRBV18 and TRBJ1-2; D uncertain. V was pared by 1 base and J by 0 bases, with 6 bases between. The CDR3 runs 14 residues. Germline CDR1 and CDR2: KGHSH and LQKENI. The DNA of the CDR3 is TGTGCCAGCTCACCACTTTCGTCTAACTATGGCTACACCTTC. It encodes CASSPLSSNYGYTF.

In DNA, the CDR3 is TGTGCCAGCAGTGCCGGACAGCCTAATAATTCACCCCTCCACTTT. Protein product: CASSAGQPNNSPLHF. The gene calls are TRBV2 and TRBJ1-6; maybe TRBD1 (6 bases). Germline V lookup: CDR1 SNHLY, CDR2 FYNNEI. This CDR3 region has 15 residues. Trimming removed 4 bases from V and 5 bases from J, with 12 bases in between.

This chain uses TRBV5-4 with TRBJ2-7, with 11 bases fitting TRBD2. The CDR3 sequence is 15 residues long. Germline V CDR1 and CDR2: SGHNT, YYREEE (reference sequence). J lost 2 bases, V lost 4 bases, and 5 bases had no gene match. The CDR3 is CASSPGTSGPYEQYF. The CDR3 DNA is TGTGCCAGCAGCCCCGGGACTAGCGGTCCCTACGAGCAGTACTTC.

The chain employs TRBV4-2 and TRBJ1-4, with 7 bases lining up with TRBD1. CDR3 length equals 13 residues. Germline CDR1 LGHNA, CDR2 YNFKEQ. The ends lost 3 bases at V and 12 bases at J; junction bases unmatched: 7. The chain's CDR3 is CASSHPDRVELFF. CDR3 nucleotide sequence: TGTGCCAGCAGCCACCCTGACAGGGTTGAACTGTTTTTT.